The 5 T cell receptor beta chains presented below share a single source sample, sequenced in a study of T-cell memory formation after mild COVID-19. TCRdb re-analysed the 5' RACE reads in MiXCR, keeping a single row per CDR3 protein. Here the sample spans approximately 240,000 distinct CDR3 sequences, less than 20% being singletons. The specimen was PBMCs or a T cell subset sorted from them (not recorded which). Every receptor here comes from a man between 18 and 29 years old who had mild COVID-19 (a few samples of this study predate the infection). Cell type and time point are not known.

The J gene is TRBJ1-1, the V gene TRBV5-1; D not resolved. V shed 0 bases and J shed 2 bases, with 8 bases lying between them. The CDR3 has 14 residues. Germline CDR1 SGHRS, CDR2 YFSETQ. CDR3 bases: TGCGCCAGCAGCTTGGAGAACCTAAACACTGAAGCTTTCTTT. Translating gives CASSLENLNTEAFF.

The rearrangement uses TRBV4-1 and TRBJ1-2; D not certain. The V end lost 1 base, the J end lost 3 bases, and 15 bases lay between the germline ends. In germline, CDR1 is MGHRA, CDR2 YSYEKL. The CDR3 is 16 residues long. CDR3 sequence: CASSQGIHGEDYGYTF. The CDR3 DNA sequence: TGCGCCAGCAGCCAAGGTATCCACGGGGAAGACTATGGCTACACCTTC.

The rearrangement joins TRBV7-2 to TRBJ2-3; a possible D gene is TRBD2 (6 bases). This CDR3 has 15 amino acids. The germline V and J ends were trimmed by 5 bases and 5 bases, with 17 bases remaining between them. From germline, CDR1 is SGHTA and CDR2 FQGNSA. The CDR3 DNA is TGTGCCAGCAGCCTCGGTCGGGGGTATGGAGATACGCAGTATTTT. Protein: CASSLGRGYGDTQYF.

For the CDR3, the DNA is TGTGCCAGTAGTATCCGGCAGGGGATCTCTGCTTTCTTT. Its protein product is CASSIRQGISAFF. The chain employs TRBV19 and TRBJ1-1, with D possibly being TRBD1 (6 bases). The V and J ends lost 3 bases and 11 bases respectively, with 16 bases between them. Germline CDR1 and CDR2: LNHDA and SQIVND (reference sequence). The CDR3 totals 13 residues.

In its sample, this clonotype was seen many times. This rearrangement joins TRBV5-1 to TRBJ2-3; TRBD1 matches 10 bases. V trimming: 4 bases; J trimming: 1 base; junction bases outside the gene matches: 3. CDR3 length: 15 amino acids. Germline CDR1 and CDR2: SGHRS and YFSETQ. CDR3: CASSTGTGGTDTQYF. For the CDR3, the DNA is TGCGCCAGCAGCACAGGGACAGGGGGCACAGATACGCAGTATTTT.